Given below is one TCR beta chain in context. Antigen specificity is unknown. The method was immunoSEQ multiplex PCR; TCRdb's version includes in-frame clones alone and lacks a portion of them. The sample lists 55,000 to 90,000 clones; more than 65% were seen once. The data were obtained in a study of vaccination effects on CD4 cells after COVID-19. Study-wide points: At late timepoints after vaccination, vaccine- and infection-induced clones shrank markedly.

Germline V CDR1 and CDR2: MGHRA, YSYEKL. This CDR3 is 19 amino acids long. The V end lost 2 bases, the J end lost 9 bases, and 26 bases lay between the germline ends. Expansion with viral peptide pools was applied to antigen-specific CD4+ T cells by the ViraFEST assay prior to sequencing. Following a roughly 9-day culture, CD4+ T cells were purified. This individual contracted SARS-CoV-2 between March and December 2020, as verified by PCR. With around 10 ug/ml peptides and 9 to 10 IU/ml IL-2, fewer than 2.5 million PBMC per well were cultured. The negative control culture condition consisted of an HIV-1 Nef peptide pool.

The chain is built from TRBV4-1 and TRBJ1-6; D is possibly TRBD1 (6 bases). The sequence was collected from a human donor who had a prior SARS-CoV-2 infection. The sample was CD4+ T cells from PBMCs cultured with HIV peptides, taken before COVID-19 vaccination. Subset: HIV-1 Nef peptide pool negative control/reference culture. This CDR3 is CASSQTRNVMGARSSPLHF. Written as DNA, the CDR3 is TGCGCCAGCAGCCAAACGCGAAATGTGATGGGGGCGAGATCTTCACCCCTCCACTTT.